This T cell receptor beta chain is drawn from a study of T-cell memory formation after mild COVID-19. This clonotype was observed at least ten times. TCRdb itself ran the 5' RACE reads through MiXCR, one entry per CDR3 protein. This sample carries hundreds of thousands of distinct CDR3 sequences, approximately 15% of them seen once, and the ten largest clones take about a fifth. The TCR originated in a man younger than 35 who had mild COVID-19 (a few samples of this study predate the infection). Cell type and time point are not known. The sample consisted of PBMCs or a T cell subset sorted from them (not recorded which).

In DNA form, the CDR3 reads TGTGCCAGCAGCACTGGGACAGGGGGGAATCAGCCCCAGCATTTT. Translated, it gives CASSTGTGGNQPQHF. The chain couples TRBV7-2 to TRBJ1-5, with TRBD1 identical over 11 bases. This CDR3 comprises 15 residues. J gave up 4 bases and V 5 bases, and 4 bases lay outside the gene matches. Germline V gene lookup returns CDR1 SGHTA and CDR2 FQGNSA.